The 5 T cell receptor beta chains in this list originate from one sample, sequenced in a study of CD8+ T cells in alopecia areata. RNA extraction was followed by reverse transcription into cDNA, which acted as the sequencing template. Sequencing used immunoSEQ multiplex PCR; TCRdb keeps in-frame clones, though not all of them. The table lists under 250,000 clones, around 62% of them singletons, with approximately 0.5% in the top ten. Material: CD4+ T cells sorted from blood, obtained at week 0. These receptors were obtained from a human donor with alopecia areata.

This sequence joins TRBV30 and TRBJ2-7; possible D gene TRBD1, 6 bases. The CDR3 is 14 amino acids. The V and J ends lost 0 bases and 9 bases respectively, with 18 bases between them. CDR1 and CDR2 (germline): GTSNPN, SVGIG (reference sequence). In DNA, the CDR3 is TGTGCCTGGAGTGTGGCAGGGGCAGGGTTCCGGCAGTACTTC. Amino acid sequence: CAWSVAGAGFRQYF.

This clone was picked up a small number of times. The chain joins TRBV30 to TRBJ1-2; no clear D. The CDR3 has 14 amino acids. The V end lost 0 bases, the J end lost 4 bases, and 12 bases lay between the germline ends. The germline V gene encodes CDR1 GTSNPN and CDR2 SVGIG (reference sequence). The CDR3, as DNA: TGTGCCTGGAGTGTAGCCGGGCCCTTCTATGGCTACACCTTC. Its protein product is CAWSVAGPFYGYTF.

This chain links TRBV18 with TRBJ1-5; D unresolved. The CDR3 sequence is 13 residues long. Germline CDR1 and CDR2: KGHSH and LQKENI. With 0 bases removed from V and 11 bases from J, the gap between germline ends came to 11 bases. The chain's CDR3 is CASSPPQSPSQHF. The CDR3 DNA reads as TGTGCCAGCTCACCACCGCAGTCTCCGTCCCAGCATTTT.

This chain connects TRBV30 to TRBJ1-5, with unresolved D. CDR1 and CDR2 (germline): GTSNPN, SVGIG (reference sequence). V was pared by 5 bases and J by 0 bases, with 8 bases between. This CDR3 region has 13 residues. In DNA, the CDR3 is TGTGCCTGGGCCAGGCATAGCAATCAGCCCCAGCATTTT. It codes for CAWARHSNQPQHF.

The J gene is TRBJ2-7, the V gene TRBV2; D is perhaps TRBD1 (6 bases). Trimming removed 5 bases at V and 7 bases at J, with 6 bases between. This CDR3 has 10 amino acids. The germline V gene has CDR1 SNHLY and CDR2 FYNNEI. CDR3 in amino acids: CASSTGEQYF. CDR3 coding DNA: TGTGCCAGCAGTACAGGGGAGCAGTACTTC.